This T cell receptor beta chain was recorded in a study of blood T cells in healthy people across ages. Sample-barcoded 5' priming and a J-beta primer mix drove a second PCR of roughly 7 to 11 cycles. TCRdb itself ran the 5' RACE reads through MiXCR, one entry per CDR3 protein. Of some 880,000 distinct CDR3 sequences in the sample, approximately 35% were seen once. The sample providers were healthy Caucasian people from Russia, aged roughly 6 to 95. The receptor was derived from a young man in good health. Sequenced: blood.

The CDR3 DNA is TGTGCCAGCAGGGCGGGGGGGAGTGATACGCAGTATTTT. The encoded protein is CASRAGGSDTQYF. The chain links TRBV6-5 to TRBJ2-3; 9 bases fit TRBD2. The trim removed 6 bases at V and 6 bases at J, leaving 4 bases unmatched. The CDR3 has 13 residues. The germline V gene has CDR1 MNHEY and CDR2 SVGAGI.